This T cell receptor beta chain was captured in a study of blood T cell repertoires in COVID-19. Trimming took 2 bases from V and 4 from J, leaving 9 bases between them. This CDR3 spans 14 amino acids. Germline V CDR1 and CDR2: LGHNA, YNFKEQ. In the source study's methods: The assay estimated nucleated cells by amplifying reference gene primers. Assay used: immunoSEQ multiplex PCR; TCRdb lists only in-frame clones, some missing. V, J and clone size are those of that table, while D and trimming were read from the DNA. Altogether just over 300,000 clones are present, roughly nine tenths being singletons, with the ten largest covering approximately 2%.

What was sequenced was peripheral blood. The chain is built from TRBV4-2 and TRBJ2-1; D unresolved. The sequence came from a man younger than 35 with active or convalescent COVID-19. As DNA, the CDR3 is TGTGCCAGCAGCCAACGAAGCGAGTACAATGAGCAGTTCTTC. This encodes CASSQRSEYNEQFF.